The 13 T cell receptor beta chains below were found in one sample sequenced in a study of T cells in Graves' hyperthyroidism and ophthalmopathy. Amplified TCR beta CDR3 regions derived from RNA transcripts. HTBI primers were used for first-round RT-PCR of the TCR CDR3. MiXCR was run by TCRdb on the multiplex PCR reads, yielding one entry per CDR3 protein. The sample holds hundreds of thousands of distinct CDR3 sequences; about a sixth are singletons and the top ten take around 26%. Input material: blood. Receptor source: a woman between 18 and 29 years old with Graves' ophthalmopathy.

This clonotype was counted ten times or more. J is TRBJ1-1 and V is TRBV19; TRBD1 agrees at 8 bases. CDR3 length: 14 amino acids. V gave up 7 bases and J gave up 1 base; unmatched junction bases: 5. Germline loops: CDR1 LNHDA, CDR2 SQIVND (reference sequence). The CDR3 DNA reads TGTGCCAGTAATCCACAGGGGGGGAACACTGAAGCTTTCTTT. This codes for CASNPQGGNTEAFF.

This clonotype showed up many times. V usage is TRBV3-1 and J usage is TRBJ1-5; the D is unclear. In germline, CDR1 is LGHDT, CDR2 YNNKEL (reference sequence). The CDR3 loop spans 13 amino acids. V was trimmed by 1 base and J by 4 bases, leaving 5 bases between them. The CDR3 DNA reads as TGTGCCAGCAGCCAAGTTTTAAATCAGCCCCAGCATTTT. It specifies CASSQVLNQPQHF.

This clonotype was seen at least ten times. The chain carries TRBV15 and TRBJ2-1, with 7 bases identical to TRBD2. V trimming: 6 bases; J trimming: 4 bases; junction bases outside the gene matches: 9. The V gene's germline CDR1 is LNHNV and CDR2 YYDKDF (reference sequence). The CDR3 spans 15 residues. CDR3 nucleotides: TGTGCCACCAGTTTTACCGCGGGGGATTACAATGAGCAGTTCTTC. Its translation: CATSFTAGDYNEQFF.

This chain links TRBV19 with TRBJ1-2; D gene ambiguous. With 3 bases removed from V and 5 bases from J, the gap between germline ends came to 10 bases. The CDR3 covers 13 residues. Germline V gene sequence: CDR1 LNHDA, CDR2 SQIVND (reference sequence). The CDR3 DNA reads as TGTGCCAGTAGTATTTTTTCGGGGTATGGCTACACCTTC. Encoded protein: CASSIFSGYGYTF.

This clonotype showed up many times. V gene TRBV30 combines with J gene TRBJ2-2; D not certain. Germline V lookup: CDR1 GTSNPN, CDR2 SVGIG (reference sequence). The V end lost 3 bases, the J end lost 1 base, and 3 bases lay between the germline ends. The CDR3 sequence is 12 residues long. CDR3 sequence: CAWSGNTGELFF. CDR3 coding DNA: TGTGCCTGGAGCGGGAACACCGGGGAGCTGTTTTTT.

This clonotype was counted at least ten times. V is TRBV12-3 or TRBV12-4 and J is TRBJ1-2, with TRBD1 matching 7 bases. V dropped 6 bases and J dropped 8; count of bases not matched to a gene: 12. CDR3 length equals 14 residues. In DNA, the CDR3 is TGTGCCAGCAGCCTGAGACAGGGCATCCTCGGCTACACCTTC. Protein sequence: CASSLRQGILGYTF.

This clonotype was counted many times. V is TRBV18 and J is TRBJ2-7; D uncertain. Germline V lookup: CDR1 KGHSH, CDR2 LQKENI. V lost 3 bases and J lost 0, with 15 bases in between. The CDR3 contains 16 residues. The CDR3 here is CASSPHHKSTSYEQYF. CDR3 nucleotides: TGTGCCAGCTCACCCCATCATAAGAGTACCTCCTACGAGCAGTACTTC.

This chain joins TRBV2 and TRBJ2-5; the match to TRBD2 covers 8 bases. Germline V gives CDR1 SNHLY, CDR2 FYNNEI. The CDR3 covers 16 residues. The junction had 15 bases not matched to a gene; V was cut back by 7 bases and J by 5 bases. DNA for the CDR3: TGTGCCAGCAACTTCCTAGCGGGTCGAATGCGGGAGACCCAGTACTTC. It yields the protein CASNFLAGRMRETQYF.

This clonotype was observed many times. The V call is TRBV20-1, the J call TRBJ2-7, with 8 bases that match TRBD1. Germline V lookup: CDR1 DFQATT, CDR2 SNEGSKA (reference sequence). CDR3 length equals 11 residues. CDR3 loop: CSTQGVGEQYF. CDR3 sequence (DNA): TGCAGCACACAGGGGGTGGGGGAGCAGTACTTC.

This sequence joins TRBV5-4 and TRBJ2-5, with 9 bases that match TRBD2. The CDR3 is 15 residues long. Germline assignment: CDR1 SGHNT and CDR2 YYREEE (reference sequence). Trimming removed 1 base from V and 7 bases from J; junction bases left unmatched: 8. DNA for the CDR3: TGTGCCAGCAGCTTGAAGGGAGCGGGAGGCCGGACCCAGTACTTC. Protein: CASSLKGAGGRTQYF.

To note about this clonotype: A much bigger clone sits one base away, suggesting this may be a read error. The chain uses TRBV24-1 and TRBJ1-2; a weak D match, TRBD1 (5 bases). This CDR3 has 16 residues. The germline CDR1 and CDR2 sequences are KGHDR and SFDVKD. V was trimmed by 4 bases and J by 3 bases, leaving 17 bases between them. CDR3 bases: TGTGCCACCAGTGAGTCGACAGCTAACCGGGACTATGGCTACACCTTC. Translation gives CATSESTANRDYGYTF.

Many counts were recorded for this clonotype. The chain combines TRBV7-9 with TRBJ2-1; no firm D call. Trimming cost V 5 bases and J 6 bases, with 20 bases left between them. In germline, CDR1 is SEHNR, CDR2 FQNEAQ (reference sequence). The CDR3 extends over 16 amino acids. The CDR3: CASSGQTLHTPNEQFF. The CDR3 DNA follows: TGTGCCAGCAGCGGGCAGACTCTCCACACCCCCAATGAGCAGTTCTTC.

This clonotype came up a few times. This chain links TRBV18 with TRBJ1-6; TRBD1 is a possible D gene (5 bases). V was trimmed by 3 bases and J by 7 bases, leaving 10 bases between them. The CDR3 has 14 residues. CDR1 KGHSH and CDR2 LQKENI come from the germline V gene. CDR3 coding DNA: TGTGCCAGCTCACCCTCCGGGACCAATTCACCCCTCCACTTT. Amino acid sequence: CASSPSGTNSPLHF.